The clone carrying this T cell receptor beta chain appeared a few times. No antigen is known for it. These data are taken from a study of identical twins. The CDR3 totals 13 residues. The germline CDR1 and CDR2 sequences are DFQATT and SNEGSKA (reference sequence). Trimming took 5 bases from V and 4 from J; bases not matched to a gene: 4. TCRdb itself ran the 5' RACE reads through MiXCR, one entry per CDR3 protein. The table records about 720,000 distinct CDR3 sequences, roughly 20% of them present only once. Overall study results and limits: Low generation probability was overrepresented in out-of-frame alpha sequences shared by twins.

These data also formed part of another study, on T cells expressing NK-cell markers. That paper notes: Obtained from sorted CD3+CD56+NKG2C+, CD3+CD56+NKG2C- and CD3+CD56-NKG2C+ T cells were the TCR beta repertoires. Also leading the CD3+CD56-NKG2C+ fraction in a few donors were these clonotypes.

The source material was PBMCs. This chain joins TRBV20-1 and TRBJ2-1; the match to TRBD2 covers 8 bases. The source of this sequence is a woman aged 18-29 years in good health. CDR3 region: CSAPGGDYNEQFF. The CDR3 region has the DNA TGCAGTGCTCCGGGAGGGGATTACAATGAGCAGTTCTTC.